The present T cell receptor beta chain was sequenced within a study of blood T cell repertoires in COVID-19. Study-level background: From T cells, B-cell-depleted T cells, or PBMCs came the material, which was cDNA or gDNA.

As originally analysed: Reference gene primer amplification yielded estimated nucleated cell counts. Sequenced by immunoSEQ multiplex PCR; TCRdb stores in-frame clones only, minus some. V, J and clone size are taken as reported in that table, and D and trimming were inferred from the DNA itself. The table shows 70,000 to 100,000 clones, with about 91% occurring only once. Per germline, CDR1 SGHVS and CDR2 FNYEAQ. The CDR3 contains 14 residues. V was cut by 3 bases and J by 3 bases, with 12 bases left in between. This chain connects TRBV7-6 to TRBJ2-7, with TRBD2 as a possible D gene (6 bases). The sequence was collected from a woman between 65 and 79 years old with acute or convalescent COVID-19. The sample taken for sequencing was peripheral blood. CDR3 DNA sequence: TGTGCCAGCAGCTTTTTAGCGGAGAGCTACGAGCAGTACTTC. It is translated as CASSFLAESYEQYF.